A single sample gave rise to the 5 T cell receptor beta chains below, sequenced in a study of Graves' ophthalmopathy and Graves' hyperthyroidism. RNA served as the template for amplifying TCR beta CDR3 regions. Scientists carried out first-round RT-PCR using HTBI primers and then a second-round multiplex PCR. TCRdb ran MiXCR on the multiplex PCR reads and lists one entry per CDR3 protein. The sample has around 1.1 million distinct CDR3 sequences, roughly two fifths seen once. The sequenced sample consisted of peripheral blood or thyroid tissue (not recorded which). The receptors come from an adult man with Graves' hyperthyroidism.

V usage is TRBV7-2 and J usage is TRBJ2-2; a possible D gene is TRBD1 (5 bases). The CDR3 extends over 16 amino acids. The V end was cut by 6 bases, the J end by 9 bases, with 23 bases between. CDR1 and CDR2 (germline): SGHTA, FQGNSA. CDR3 region: CASSPGPGMILRELFF. In DNA form, the CDR3 reads TGTGCCAGCAGTCCTGGGCCAGGGATGATTCTACGGGAGCTGTTTTTT.

This chain connects TRBV29-1 to TRBJ1-2; TRBD1 agrees at 11 bases. There are 12 residues in the CDR3. V lost 8 bases and J lost 11; bases outside the gene matches: 10. Germline loops: CDR1 SQVTM, CDR2 ANQGSEA. The CDR3 coding sequence is TGCAGCCAAGGACAGGGGGCGCGTTGGTACACCTTC. It encodes CSQGQGARWYTF.

In this sample, this clonotype turned up a few times. The chain joins TRBV20-1 to TRBJ1-5, with 9 bases lining up with TRBD1. The CDR3 runs 17 residues. Trimming at V came to 0 bases and at J to 4 bases, leaving 10 bases not matched to a gene. Germline CDR1 reads DFQATT; CDR2 reads SNEGSKA (reference sequence). Here the CDR3 DNA reads TGCAGTGCTAGAGATGACCGGGACAGGGTTTTAAATCAGCCCCAGCATTTT. Translation gives CSARDDRDRVLNQPQHF.

This clonotype turned up a few times. The gene calls are TRBV6-2 or TRBV6-3 and TRBJ2-2, with a weak D call TRBD1 (6 bases). CDR1 and CDR2 (germline): MNHEY, SVGEGT. The CDR3 spans 13 residues. Trimming took off 2 bases at V and 5 bases at J, with 6 bases between the two ends. CDR3 sequence reads: CASSYDRTGELFF. The CDR3 DNA is TGTGCCAGCAGTTACGACAGGACCGGGGAGCTGTTTTTT.

Comments on this clonotype: This may arise from a read error, as a much more abundant clone is one base away. The rearrangement joins TRBV12-3 or TRBV12-4 to TRBJ2-7, with a weak D call TRBD1 (6 bases). The CDR3 length is 14 residues. Trimming left V 2 bases short and J 1 base short, with 9 bases between. Written as DNA, the CDR3 is TGTGCCAGCAGTTTACCTACAGGGTCCTACGAGCAGTACTTC. Translating it yields CASSLPTGSYEQYF.